The 27 T cell receptor beta chains in this list originate from one sample, sequenced in a study of blood T cell repertoires in COVID-19. TCRdb's table, derived via immunoSEQ multiplex PCR, lists solely in-frame clones and lacks some. The sample consists of 150,000 to 200,000 clones, around 90% of them appearing once. The material sequenced was peripheral blood. These receptors all come from a man aged 60 to 75 with active or convalescent COVID-19.

J is TRBJ1-6 and V is TRBV3-1 (or the pseudogene TRBV3-2); unclear D gene. The CDR3 has 16 amino acids. Trimming stripped 5 bases from V and 6 bases from J, with 17 bases between. Germline V gives CDR1 LGHDT, CDR2 YNNKEL (reference sequence). The CDR3 sequence is CASSSRDRPANSPLHF. The CDR3 bases are TGTGCCAGCAGCTCCCGGGATCGTCCCGCTAATTCACCCCTCCACTTT.

This sequence joins TRBV5-1 and TRBJ2-3; 9 positions agree with TRBD2. Germline CDR1 reads SGHRS; CDR2 reads YFSETQ. This CDR3 is built from 15 residues. Trimming at V came to 10 bases and at J to 1 base, leaving 10 bases not matched to a gene. The CDR3 nucleotides read TGCGCCTCAGGGGCGGGGGGGCATGGCACAGATACGCAGTATTTT. This codes for CASGAGGHGTDTQYF.

This clone was seen just once. V and J are TRBV27 and TRBJ2-7; D is undetermined. Germline V gene sequence: CDR1 MNHEY, CDR2 SMNVEV (reference sequence). V lost 6 bases, J lost 1 base, and 19 bases lay in between. The length of the CDR3 is 16 residues. Here the CDR3 reads CASSSSPGRASYEQYF. In nucleotides, the CDR3 is TGTGCCAGCAGCTCCTCGCCGGGTCGTGCATCCTACGAGCAGTACTTC.

V is TRBV12-3 or TRBV12-4 and J is TRBJ1-1; tentatively, D is TRBD1 (5 bases). CDR3 length: 12 amino acids. V lost 2 bases, J lost 5 bases, and 6 bases lay in between. Here the CDR3 DNA reads TGTGCCAGCAGTTTACAGGGAACTGAAGCTTTCTTT. Its translation: CASSLQGTEAFF.

This chain links TRBV10-2 with TRBJ2-1; D may be TRBD1 (5 bases). Trimming stripped 3 bases from V and 4 bases from J, with 13 bases between. Germline-derived CDR1 and CDR2 are WSHSY and SAAADI. This CDR3 contains 15 residues. In DNA, the CDR3 is TGCGCCAGCAGTGACTGGACACCCCCGTACAATGAGCAGTTCTTC. Its translation: CASSDWTPPYNEQFF.

This clone was seen only once. The chain joins TRBV7-9 to TRBJ1-4; 7 positions agree with TRBD1. The CDR3 totals 15 residues. Germline values: CDR1 SEHNR, CDR2 FQNEAQ (reference sequence). V was pared by 4 bases and J by 7 bases, with 9 bases of the junction left unmatched. The CDR3 region is CASSYTGTDTEKLFF. In DNA form, the CDR3 reads TGTGCCAGCAGCTACACCGGGACAGATACTGAAAAACTGTTTTTT.

The rearrangement joins TRBV21-1 to TRBJ2-1; the table's D call, TRBD2, has no DNA check behind it. TRBV21-1 is classified as a pseudogene. This CDR3 spans 15 amino acids. The CDR3 DNA reads as TGTGCCAGCAAATCTAGCTGCCCATCCTACAATGAGCAGTTCTTC. Translated: CASKSSCPSYNEQFF.

The chain couples TRBV11-2 to TRBJ2-7; a weak D match, TRBD2 (6 bases). In germline, CDR1 is SGHAT, CDR2 FQNNGV. The CDR3 loop spans 14 amino acids. The V and J ends lost 5 bases and 4 bases respectively, with 15 bases between them. CDR3 loop: CASSLSASAYEQYF. The DNA of the CDR3 is TGTGCCAGCAGCCTCTCCGCTAGCGCTTACGAGCAGTACTTC.

The chain couples TRBV11-3 to TRBJ2-7; TRBD1 is a possible D gene (5 bases). The germline V and J ends were trimmed by 2 bases and 7 bases, with 9 bases remaining between them. This CDR3 comprises 12 residues. Germline assignment: CDR1 SGHNT and CDR2 YENEEA. CDR3 bases: TGTGCCAGCAGCTTACAGGGTTCGGAGCAGTACTTC. Its translation: CASSLQGSEQYF.

This chain joins TRBV30 and TRBJ1-6, with 9 bases that match TRBD1. V trimming: 2 bases; J trimming: 7 bases; junction bases outside the gene matches: 3. This CDR3 is built from 14 residues. Germline assignment: CDR1 GTSNPN and CDR2 SVGIG (reference sequence). This chain's CDR3 is CAWSWDRVNSPLHF. DNA of the CDR3: TGTGCCTGGAGTTGGGACAGGGTAAATTCACCCCTCCACTTT.

On this clone itself: The junction shows a germline mismatch at one end, possibly a read error. The V and J genes are TRBV19 and TRBJ1-5; D possibly corresponds to TRBD1 (6 bases). The germline V gene encodes CDR1 LNHDA and CDR2 SQIVND (reference sequence). The CDR3 loop spans 13 amino acids. The CDR3 is CASTPWDNQPQHF. The CDR3 nucleotides are TGTGCCAGTACTCCTTGGGACAATCAACCCCAGCATTTT.

This clone showed up just once. The chain uses TRBV3-1 (or the pseudogene TRBV3-2) and TRBJ2-5; D is possibly TRBD1 (5 bases). From germline, CDR1 is LGHDT and CDR2 YNNKEL (reference sequence). The CDR3 runs to 13 residues. V lost 4 bases to trimming and J lost 5 bases, with 11 bases between them. CDR3 sequence: CASSLTGMETQYF. The CDR3 bases are TGTGCCAGCAGCCTTACAGGAATGGAGACCCAGTACTTC.

The chain employs TRBV6-5 and TRBJ1-5, with 9 bases matching TRBD1. Trimming at V came to 4 bases and at J to 5 bases, leaving 9 bases not matched to a gene. Germline CDR1 is MNHEY and CDR2 is SVGAGI. This CDR3 contains 16 residues. The CDR3 DNA reads TGTGCCAGCAGTTCCACGGGACAGGGAGGCGATCAGCCCCAGCATTTT. It specifies CASSSTGQGGDQPQHF.

The chain is built from TRBV6-5 and TRBJ2-1, with no clear D. The CDR3 has 13 amino acids. Germline values: CDR1 MNHEY, CDR2 SVGAGI. V lost 10 bases, J lost 4 bases, and 14 bases lay in between. DNA of the CDR3: TGTGCCACCTCACGAGGCGTTTACAATGAGCAGTTCTTC. This gives the protein CATSRGVYNEQFF.

The V gene is TRBV18, the J gene TRBJ1-1; 11 bases fit TRBD1. The length of the CDR3 is 17 residues. The V segment lost 6 bases and the J segment 1 base; nucleotides outside the gene matches: 10. CDR1 is KGHSH, CDR2 LQKENI, per germline. As DNA, the CDR3 is TGTGCCAGCTCGTCACTAGGACAGGGGGCCGGGAACACTGAAGCTTTCTTT. Translated, it gives CASSSLGQGAGNTEAFF.

This chain uses TRBV5-1 with TRBJ1-1, with unresolved D. The CDR3 sequence is 16 residues long. V lost 0 bases and J 2 bases, leaving 14 bases between the germline ends. Germline-derived CDR1 and CDR2 are SGHRS and YFSETQ. For the CDR3, the DNA is TGCGCCAGCAGCTTGGTTTACGGAGCCACAAACACTGAAGCTTTCTTT. As protein: CASSLVYGATNTEAFF.

V is TRBV27 and J is TRBJ2-1, with D possibly being TRBD1 (6 bases). The germline gives CDR1 MNHEY, CDR2 SMNVEV (reference sequence). There are 13 residues in the CDR3. Trimming shortened V by 8 bases and J by 3 bases, and 11 bases separated the two germline ends. The CDR3 reads CASRRGYYNEQFF. In DNA, the CDR3 is TGTGCCAGCCGTAGGGGGTACTACAATGAGCAGTTCTTC.

This clone came up once. V gene TRBV30 combines with J gene TRBJ1-5, with D possibly matching TRBD1 (6 bases). The CDR3 extends over 14 amino acids. Germline V gives CDR1 GTSNPN, CDR2 SVGIG (reference sequence). Trimming pared 2 bases from V and 9 bases from J, leaving 17 bases between. The CDR3 here is CAWSPGTLRGPQHF. For the CDR3, the DNA is TGTGCCTGGAGTCCCGGGACACTCCGTGGGCCCCAGCATTTT.

CDR3 region: CASTREITEAFF. Written as DNA, the CDR3 is TGTGCCAGCACACGGGAGATCACTGAAGCTTTCTTT. The chain joins TRBV6-6 to TRBJ1-1; D remains unclear. The V gene's germline CDR1 is MNHNY and CDR2 SVGAGI (reference sequence). Trimming shortened V by 7 bases and J by 4 bases, and 10 bases separated the two germline ends. The CDR3 is 12 residues long.

The chain couples TRBV19 to TRBJ2-5; D is undetermined. CDR3 length: 14 residues. Per germline, CDR1 LNHDA and CDR2 SQIVND (reference sequence). V gave up 3 bases and J gave up 2 bases, with 10 bases separating them. The CDR3 protein is CASSMRFIQETQYF. CDR3 nucleotides: TGTGCCAGTAGTATGAGGTTCATACAAGAGACCCAGTACTTC.

J is TRBJ2-6 and V is TRBV5-4; D may be TRBD1 (6 bases). The CDR3 runs to 19 residues. Deletions cut 2 bases from V and 2 bases from J, with 20 bases between. Germline lookup yields CDR1 SGHNT and CDR2 YYREEE (reference sequence). The CDR3 DNA reads TGTGCCAGCAGCTTCCCGACAGGCAGGGACGCCGCTGGGGCCAACGTCCTGACTTTC. Translated: CASSFPTGRDAAGANVLTF.

The genes are TRBV5-5 and TRBJ2-1, with no clear D. The length of the CDR3 is 16 residues. The ends were cut back, 3 bases at V and 0 bases at J, with 13 bases in the middle. CDR1 SGHKS and CDR2 YYEKEE come from the germline V gene (reference sequence). CDR3 sequence: CASSSIYRSSYNEQFF. Written as DNA, the CDR3 is TGTGCCAGCAGCTCAATATACCGGAGCTCCTACAATGAGCAGTTCTTC.

The chain couples TRBV7-2 to TRBJ2-5, with D possibly being TRBD2 (6 bases). CDR3 length: 14 amino acids. Per germline, CDR1 SGHTA and CDR2 FQGNSA. The V and J ends lost 3 bases and 5 bases respectively, with 13 bases between them. In DNA, the CDR3 is TGTGCCAGCAGCTTTCTGAGACTAGGGGAGACCCAGTACTTC. It codes for CASSFLRLGETQYF.

The CDR3 sequence is CASSLGQAGTEAFF. CDR3 in DNA: TGTGCCAGCAGCTTGGGACAGGCTGGGACTGAAGCTTTCTTT. This chain links TRBV7-9 with TRBJ1-1, with 8 bases matching TRBD1. Germline V gives CDR1 SEHNR, CDR2 FQNEAQ (reference sequence). V lost 3 bases to trimming and J lost 5 bases; unmatched junction nucleotides: 5. The CDR3 runs to 14 residues.

This clone was observed a handful of times. This sequence joins TRBV9 and TRBJ1-2, with D maybe TRBD1 (5 bases). Trimming removed 3 bases from V and 8 bases from J, with 11 bases in between. CDR3 length: 12 residues. Germline loops: CDR1 SGDLS, CDR2 YYNGEE. The CDR3 region is CASSAVGPGYTF. Here the CDR3 DNA reads TGTGCCAGCAGCGCGGTGGGGCCCGGCTACACCTTC.

The chain employs TRBV6-5 and TRBJ2-7; weak D call: TRBD2 (6 bases). The V gene lost 11 bases and the J gene lost 2 bases, with 10 bases spanning the gap. CDR1 and CDR2 from the germline V gene are MNHEY and SVGAGI. The CDR3 spans 11 residues. CDR3 nucleotides: TGTGCCGTAACTAGCCCCTACGAGCAGTACTTC. Its protein is CAVTSPYEQYF.

Here the CDR3 reads CASSIDSINSPLHF. DNA for the CDR3: TGTGCCAGTAGTATTGACAGTATCAATTCACCCCTCCACTTT. The chain links TRBV19 to TRBJ1-6, with D perhaps TRBD1 (5 bases). The CDR3 runs to 14 residues. Germline CDR1 is LNHDA and CDR2 is SQIVND (reference sequence). The germline V and J ends were trimmed by 3 bases and 7 bases, with 10 bases remaining between them. Supplemented by reference TRBV19 and TRBJ1-6, the full variable domain reads DGGITQSPKYLFRKEGQNVTLSCEQNLNHDAMYWYRQDPGQGLRLIYYSQIVNDFQKGDIAEGYSVSREKKESFPLTVTSAQKNPTAFYLCASSIDSINSPLHFGNGTRLTVT.